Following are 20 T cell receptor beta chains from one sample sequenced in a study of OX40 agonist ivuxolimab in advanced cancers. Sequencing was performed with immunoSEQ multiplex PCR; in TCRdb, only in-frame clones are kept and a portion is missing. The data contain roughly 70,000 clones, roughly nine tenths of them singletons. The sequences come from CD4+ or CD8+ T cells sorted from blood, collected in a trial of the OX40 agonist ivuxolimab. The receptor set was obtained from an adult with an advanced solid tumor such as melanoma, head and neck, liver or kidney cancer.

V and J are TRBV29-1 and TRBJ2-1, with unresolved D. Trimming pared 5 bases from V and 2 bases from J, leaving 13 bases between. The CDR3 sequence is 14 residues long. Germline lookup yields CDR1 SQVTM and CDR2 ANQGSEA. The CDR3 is CSVLTRVTYNEQFF. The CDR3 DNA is TGCAGCGTTTTGACCCGGGTCACCTACAATGAGCAGTTCTTC.

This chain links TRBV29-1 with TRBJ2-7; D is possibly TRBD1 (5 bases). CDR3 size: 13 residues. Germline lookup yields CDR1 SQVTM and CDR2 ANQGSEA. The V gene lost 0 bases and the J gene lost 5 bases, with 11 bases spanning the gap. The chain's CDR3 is CSVEDQGSHEQYF. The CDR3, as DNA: TGCAGCGTTGAAGATCAGGGTAGCCACGAGCAGTACTTC.

This CDR3 is CATRGTGELFF. The CDR3 nucleotides read TGTGCCACCAGGGGTACCGGGGAGCTGTTTTTT. The gene calls are TRBV2 and TRBJ2-2, with a tentative D call TRBD1 (6 bases). The length of the CDR3 is 11 residues. Trimming cost V 10 bases and J 5 bases, with 8 bases left between them. CDR1 and CDR2 from the germline V gene are SNHLY and FYNNEI.

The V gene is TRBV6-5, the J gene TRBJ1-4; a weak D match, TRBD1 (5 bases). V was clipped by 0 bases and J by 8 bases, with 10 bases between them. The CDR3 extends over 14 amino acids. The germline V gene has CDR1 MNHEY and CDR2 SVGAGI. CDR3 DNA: TGTGCCAGCAGTTACTCTTGGACACGGGAAAAACTGTTTTTT. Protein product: CASSYSWTREKLFF.

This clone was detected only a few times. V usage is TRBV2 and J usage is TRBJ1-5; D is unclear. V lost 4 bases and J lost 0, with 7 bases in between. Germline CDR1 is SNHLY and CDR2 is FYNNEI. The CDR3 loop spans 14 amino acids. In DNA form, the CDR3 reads TGTGCCAGCAGTGTACAGAATAGCAATCAGCCCCAGCATTTT. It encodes CASSVQNSNQPQHF.

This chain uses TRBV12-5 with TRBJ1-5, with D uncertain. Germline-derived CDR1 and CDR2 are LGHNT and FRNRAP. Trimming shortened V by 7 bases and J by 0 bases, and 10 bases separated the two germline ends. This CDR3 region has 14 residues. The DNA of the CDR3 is TGTGCTAGTGCCCCGAGAGATAGCAATCAGCCCCAGCATTTT. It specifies CASAPRDSNQPQHF.

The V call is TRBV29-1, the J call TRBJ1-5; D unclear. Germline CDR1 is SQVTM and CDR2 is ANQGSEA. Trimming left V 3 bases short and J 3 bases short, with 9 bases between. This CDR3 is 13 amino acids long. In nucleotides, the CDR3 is TGCAGCGTTGACGGAGGTATCAATCAGCCCCAGCATTTT. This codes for CSVDGGINQPQHF.

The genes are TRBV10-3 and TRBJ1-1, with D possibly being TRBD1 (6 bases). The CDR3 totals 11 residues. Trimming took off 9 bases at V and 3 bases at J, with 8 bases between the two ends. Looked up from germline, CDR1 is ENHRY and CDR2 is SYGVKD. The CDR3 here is CAISGDTEAFF. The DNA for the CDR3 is TGTGCCATTTCAGGGGACACTGAAGCTTTCTTT.

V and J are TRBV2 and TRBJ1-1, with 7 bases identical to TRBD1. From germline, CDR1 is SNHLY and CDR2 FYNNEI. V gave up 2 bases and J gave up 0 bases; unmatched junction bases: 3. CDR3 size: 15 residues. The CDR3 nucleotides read TGTGCCAGCAGTGAACGGACAGGCCTGAACACTGAAGCTTTCTTT. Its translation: CASSERTGLNTEAFF.

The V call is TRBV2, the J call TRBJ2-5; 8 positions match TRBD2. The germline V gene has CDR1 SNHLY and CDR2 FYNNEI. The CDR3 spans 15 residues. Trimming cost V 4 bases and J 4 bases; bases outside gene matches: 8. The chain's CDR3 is CASSARRGAGETQYF. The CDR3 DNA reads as TGTGCCAGCAGTGCCCGGCGGGGGGCTGGAGAGACCCAGTACTTC.

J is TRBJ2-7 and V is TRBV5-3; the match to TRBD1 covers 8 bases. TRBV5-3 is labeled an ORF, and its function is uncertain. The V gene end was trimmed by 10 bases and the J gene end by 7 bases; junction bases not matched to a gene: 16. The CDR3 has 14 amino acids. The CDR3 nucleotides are TGTGCCGGATTACCAGGGGCAGGGGGCGGGGAGCAGTACTTC. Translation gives CAGLPGAGGGEQYF.

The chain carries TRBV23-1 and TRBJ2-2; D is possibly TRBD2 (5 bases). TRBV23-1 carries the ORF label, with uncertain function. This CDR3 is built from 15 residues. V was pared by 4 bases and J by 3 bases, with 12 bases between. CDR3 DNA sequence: TGCGCCAGCAGTCCCACGGTGAGGGACACCGGGGAGCTGTTTTTT. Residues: CASSPTVRDTGELFF.

The DNA of the CDR3 is TGTGCCTGGACTTCATTCGAGGGGAGAGGGGAAAAACTGTTTTTT. Its protein is CAWTSFEGRGEKLFF. The chain recombines TRBV30 with TRBJ1-4; tentatively, D is TRBD1 (5 bases). The CDR3 spans 15 residues. Trimming removed 4 bases at V and 8 bases at J, with 20 bases between. Germline CDR1 is GTSNPN and CDR2 is SVGIG (reference sequence).

The CDR3 sequence: CASSPLDGTGSYNEQFF. Written as DNA, the CDR3 is TGTGCCAGCAGCCCCCTTGATGGGACAGGCTCCTACAATGAGCAGTTCTTC. The chain has TRBV9 and TRBJ2-1, with 8 bases identical to TRBD1. The length of the CDR3 is 17 residues. CDR1 and CDR2 from the germline V gene are SGDLS and YYNGEE. V lost 4 bases and J lost 0; bases outside the gene matches: 9.

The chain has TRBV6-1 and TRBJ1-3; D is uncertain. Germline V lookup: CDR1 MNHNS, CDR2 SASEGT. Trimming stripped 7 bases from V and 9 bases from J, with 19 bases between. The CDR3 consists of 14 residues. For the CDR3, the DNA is TGTGCCAGCACGCTCGACCGGGGAGTAGGCACCATATATTTT. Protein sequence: CASTLDRGVGTIYF.

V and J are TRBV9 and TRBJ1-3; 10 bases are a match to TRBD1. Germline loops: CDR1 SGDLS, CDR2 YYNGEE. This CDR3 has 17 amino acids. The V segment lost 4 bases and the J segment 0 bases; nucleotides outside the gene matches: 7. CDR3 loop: CASSPQTGGYSGNTIYF. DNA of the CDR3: TGTGCCAGCAGCCCTCAGACAGGGGGCTACTCTGGAAACACCATATATTTT.

The CDR3 bases are TGTGCCAGTAGTATAGAAAGCAACTCTGGAAACACCATATATTTT. This sequence encodes CASSIESNSGNTIYF. This chain links TRBV19 with TRBJ1-3; D ambiguous. Germline assignment: CDR1 LNHDA and CDR2 SQIVND (reference sequence). V was clipped by 0 bases and J by 0 bases, with 6 bases between them. The CDR3 sequence is 15 residues long.

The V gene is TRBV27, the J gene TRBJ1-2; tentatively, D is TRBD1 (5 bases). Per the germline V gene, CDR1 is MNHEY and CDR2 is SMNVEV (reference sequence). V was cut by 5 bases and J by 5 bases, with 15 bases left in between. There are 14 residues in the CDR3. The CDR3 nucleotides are TGTGCCAGCAGTCCCTTAGGAGCAGGGTATGGCTACACCTTC. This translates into CASSPLGAGYGYTF.

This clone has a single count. The CDR3 loop reads CASSLTLANNEQFF. The CDR3 nucleotides are TGTGCCAGCAGCTTAACACTAGCCAACAATGAGCAGTTCTTC. The chain carries TRBV7-3 and TRBJ2-1, with D possibly TRBD2 on 6 matching bases. The CDR3 covers 14 residues. CDR1 SGHTA and CDR2 FQGTGA come from the germline V gene. Trimming cost V 0 bases and J 5 bases, with 8 bases left between them.

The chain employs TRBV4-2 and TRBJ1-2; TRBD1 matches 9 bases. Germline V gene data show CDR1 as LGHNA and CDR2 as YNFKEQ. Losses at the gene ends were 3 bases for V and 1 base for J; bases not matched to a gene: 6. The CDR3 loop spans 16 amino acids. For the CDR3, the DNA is TGTGCCAGCAGCCACGGGGTGACAGGGGGTAACTATGGCTACACCTTC. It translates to CASSHGVTGGNYGYTF.